The clone carrying this T cell receptor (beta chain) has at least ten counts. Its antigen is undetermined. There are 13 residues in the CDR3. The germline V gene encodes CDR1 MNHEY and CDR2 SVGAGI. The junction had 0 bases not matched to a gene; V was cut back by 2 bases and J by 6 bases. Libraries from sorted cells each used some 1 million CD4+ or CD8+ T cells. This entry comes from a study of neurological immune-mediated disorders. Study details: Of approximately 34 multiple sclerosis patients, roughly 30 were relapsing-remitting and 3 secondary progressive.

Findings and limits, study-wide: When the repertoires were grouped phylogenetically, those of 18 of the 34 multiple sclerosis patients came together in a single cluster of related CDR3 sequences, which points to a possible repertoire-level signature. For the multiple sclerosis repertoire cluster, no association with any clinical or MRI feature was found.

Each CDR3 protein gets one entry after TCRdb re-called the 5' RACE reads with MiXCR. Of roughly 52,000 distinct CDR3 sequences listed, less than 6% are singletons. The sample was CD4+ T cells from blood. V gene TRBV6-5 combines with J gene TRBJ2-1; TRBD2 agrees at 8 bases. The receptor was derived from a woman aged 18-29 years with multiple sclerosis. CDR3 DNA sequence: TGTGCCAGCAGTTACCGGGGGGGCAATGAGCAGTTCTTC. Its translation: CASSYRGGNEQFF.